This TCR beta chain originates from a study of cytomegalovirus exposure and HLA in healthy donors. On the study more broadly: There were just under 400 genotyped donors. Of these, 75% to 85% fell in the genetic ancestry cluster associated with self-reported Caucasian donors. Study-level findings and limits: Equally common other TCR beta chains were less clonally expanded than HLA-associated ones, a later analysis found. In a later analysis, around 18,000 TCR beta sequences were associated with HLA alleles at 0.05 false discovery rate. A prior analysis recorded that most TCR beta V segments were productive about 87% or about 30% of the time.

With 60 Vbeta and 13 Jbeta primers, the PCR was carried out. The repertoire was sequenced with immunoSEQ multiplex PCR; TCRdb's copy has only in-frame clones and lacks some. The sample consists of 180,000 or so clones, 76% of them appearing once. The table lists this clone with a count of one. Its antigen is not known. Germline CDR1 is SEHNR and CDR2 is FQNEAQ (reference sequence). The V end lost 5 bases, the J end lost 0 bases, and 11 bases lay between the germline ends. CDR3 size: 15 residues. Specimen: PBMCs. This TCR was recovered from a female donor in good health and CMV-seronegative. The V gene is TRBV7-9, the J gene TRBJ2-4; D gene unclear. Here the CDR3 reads CASSPRNLAKNIQYF. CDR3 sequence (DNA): TGTGCCAGCAGCCCGAGAAACCTAGCCAAAAACATTCAGTACTTC.